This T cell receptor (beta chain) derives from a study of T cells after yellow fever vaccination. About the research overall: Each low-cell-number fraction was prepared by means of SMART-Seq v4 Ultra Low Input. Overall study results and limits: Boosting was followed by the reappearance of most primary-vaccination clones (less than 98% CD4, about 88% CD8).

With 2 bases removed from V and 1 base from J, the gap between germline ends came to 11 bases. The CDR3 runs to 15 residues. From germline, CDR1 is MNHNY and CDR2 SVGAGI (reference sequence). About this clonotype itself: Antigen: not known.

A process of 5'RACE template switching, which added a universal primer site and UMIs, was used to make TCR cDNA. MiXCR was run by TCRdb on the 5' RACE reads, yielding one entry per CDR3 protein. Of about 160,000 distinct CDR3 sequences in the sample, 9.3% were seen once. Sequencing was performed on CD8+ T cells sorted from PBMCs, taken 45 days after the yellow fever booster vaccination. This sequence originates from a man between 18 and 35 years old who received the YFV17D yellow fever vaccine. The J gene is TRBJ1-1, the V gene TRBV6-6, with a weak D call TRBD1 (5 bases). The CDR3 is CASSYHGTGNTEAFF. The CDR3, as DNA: TGTGCCAGCAGTTACCACGGGACTGGGAACACTGAAGCTTTCTTT.